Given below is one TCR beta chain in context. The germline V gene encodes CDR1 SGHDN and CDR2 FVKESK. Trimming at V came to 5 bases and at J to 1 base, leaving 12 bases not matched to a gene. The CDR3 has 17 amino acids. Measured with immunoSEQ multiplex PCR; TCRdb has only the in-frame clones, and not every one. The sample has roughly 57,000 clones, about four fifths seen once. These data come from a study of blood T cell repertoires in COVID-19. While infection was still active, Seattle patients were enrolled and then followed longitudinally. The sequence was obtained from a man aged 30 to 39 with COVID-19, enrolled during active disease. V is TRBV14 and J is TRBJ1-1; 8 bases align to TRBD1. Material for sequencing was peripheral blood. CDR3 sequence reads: CASSVRGQGLWNTEAFF. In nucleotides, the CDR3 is TGTGCCAGCAGCGTACGAGGACAGGGCCTTTGGAACACTGAAGCTTTCTTT. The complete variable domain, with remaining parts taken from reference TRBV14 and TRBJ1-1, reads EAGVTQFPSHSVIEKGQTVTLRCDPISGHDNLYWYRRVMGKEIKFLLHFVKESKQDESGMPNNRFLAERTGGTYSTLKVQPAELEDSGVYFCASSVRGQGLWNTEAFFGQGTRLTVV.